This T cell receptor (beta chain) was recovered during a study of blood T cell repertoires in COVID-19. Background on the study: Collection of acute and convalescent COVID-19 samples took place in the United States, Italy and Spain. T cells, B-cell-depleted T cells, or PBMCs provided the cDNA or gDNA that served as material.

Authors' analysis steps: Estimation of nucleated cell counts was performed using reference gene primer amplification. Generated by immunoSEQ multiplex PCR, the TCRdb table keeps only in-frame clones and is missing some. Clone size and the V and J calls come from that table; the DNA yielded D and trimming. The sample lists approximately 250,000 clones, roughly 86% occurring once. The CDR3 runs 12 residues. V was clipped by 3 bases and J by 3 bases, with 6 bases between them. Germline V gene data show CDR1 as SGHAT and CDR2 as FQNNGV. Remarks on this clone: The sample contains more than one DNA sequence encoding this CDR3.

The chain employs TRBV11-2 and TRBJ2-7, with a weak D call TRBD2 (5 bases). The TCR was taken from a man aged 45-60 years with acute or convalescent COVID-19. The material sequenced was peripheral blood. In DNA form, the CDR3 reads TGTGCCAGCAGCTTGAGGGACTACGAGCAGTACTTC. Translation gives CASSLRDYEQYF.